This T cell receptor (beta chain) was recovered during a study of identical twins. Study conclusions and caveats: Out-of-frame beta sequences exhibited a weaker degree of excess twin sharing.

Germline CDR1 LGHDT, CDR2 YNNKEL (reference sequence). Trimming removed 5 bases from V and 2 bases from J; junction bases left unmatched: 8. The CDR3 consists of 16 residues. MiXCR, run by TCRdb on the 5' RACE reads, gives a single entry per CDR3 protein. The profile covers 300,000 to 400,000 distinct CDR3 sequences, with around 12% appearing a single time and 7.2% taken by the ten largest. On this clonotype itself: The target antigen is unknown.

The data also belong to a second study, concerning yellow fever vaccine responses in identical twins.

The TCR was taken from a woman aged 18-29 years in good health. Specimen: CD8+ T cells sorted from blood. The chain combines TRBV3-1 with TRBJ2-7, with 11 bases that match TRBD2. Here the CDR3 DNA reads TGTGCCAGCAGCACACCCCTAGCGGGAGGCCCCTACGAGCAGTACTTC. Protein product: CASSTPLAGGPYEQYF.